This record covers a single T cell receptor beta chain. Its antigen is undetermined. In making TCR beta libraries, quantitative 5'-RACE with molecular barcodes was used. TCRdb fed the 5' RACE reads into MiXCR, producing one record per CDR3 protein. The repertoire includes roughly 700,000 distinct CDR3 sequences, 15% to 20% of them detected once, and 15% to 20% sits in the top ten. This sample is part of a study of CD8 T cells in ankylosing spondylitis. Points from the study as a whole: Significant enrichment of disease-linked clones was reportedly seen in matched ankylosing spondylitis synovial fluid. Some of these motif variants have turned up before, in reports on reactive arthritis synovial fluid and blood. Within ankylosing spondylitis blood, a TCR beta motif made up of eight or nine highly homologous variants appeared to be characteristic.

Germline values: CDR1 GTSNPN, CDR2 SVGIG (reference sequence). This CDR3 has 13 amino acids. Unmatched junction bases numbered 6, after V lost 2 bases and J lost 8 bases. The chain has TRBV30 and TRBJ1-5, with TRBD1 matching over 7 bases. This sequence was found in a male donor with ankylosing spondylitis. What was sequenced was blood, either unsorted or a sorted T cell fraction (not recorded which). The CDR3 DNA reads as TGTGCCTGGAGTTCCAGGGGGAGGGAGCCCCAGCATTTT. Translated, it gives CAWSSRGREPQHF.